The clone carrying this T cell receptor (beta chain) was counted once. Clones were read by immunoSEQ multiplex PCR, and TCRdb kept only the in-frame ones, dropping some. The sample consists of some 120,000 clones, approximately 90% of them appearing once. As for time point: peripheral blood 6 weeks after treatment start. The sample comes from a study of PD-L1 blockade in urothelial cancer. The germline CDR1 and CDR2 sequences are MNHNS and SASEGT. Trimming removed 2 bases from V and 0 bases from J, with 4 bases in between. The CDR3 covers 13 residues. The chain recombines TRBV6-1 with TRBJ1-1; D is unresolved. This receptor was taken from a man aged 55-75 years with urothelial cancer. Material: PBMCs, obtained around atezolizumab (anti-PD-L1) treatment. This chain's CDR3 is CASSEPLNTEAFF. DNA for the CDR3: TGTGCCAGCAGTGAACCCTTGAACACTGAAGCTTTCTTT.